These T cell receptor beta chains were read from a single sample in a study of beta chain features in type 1 diabetes. Sequenced by immunoSEQ multiplex PCR; TCRdb stores in-frame clones only, minus some. The sample lists about 930,000 clones; 15% to 20% were seen once. Sequencing was done on a sample of naive CD4+ T cells from blood. The source of these receptors is a woman aged 18-35 years in good health. Both conserved end residues are part of each CDR3. A D gene is named only where the DNA matches it firmly. Not every row has a clone size; where given, it reads once, few, many or a size class.

16	TRBV7-9	TRBJ2-3	TRBD1	few	TGTGCCAGCAGCCCCCCGGGACAGGGCTCATCAGATACGCAGTATTTT	CASSPPGQGSSDTQYF
13	TRBV4-1	TRBJ2-7	-	-	TGCGCCAGCAGCCACCTACCCTCCTACGAGCAGTACTTC	CASSHLPSYEQYF
13	TRBV28	TRBJ1-5	TRBD1	few	TGTGCCAGCACCGACAGGGGGAATCAGCCCCAGCATTTT	CASTDRGNQPQHF
15	TRBV6-6	TRBJ2-6	-	few	TGTGCCAGCAGTTACGGTAAATCTGGGGCCAACGTCCTGACTTTC	CASSYGKSGANVLTF
14	TRBV7-2	TRBJ1-2	-	few	TGTGCCAGCAGCTACCTGGGCGGCCGGGGTGGCTACACCTTC	CASSYLGGRGGYTF
13	TRBV19	TRBJ1-1	-	-	TGTGCCAGTAGTACCAACAGTATAACTGAAGCTTTCTTT	CASSTNSITEAFF
19	TRBV5-1	TRBJ1-5	TRBD1	few	TGCGCCAGCAGCTCAACCGGACAGGCGTCATCCAGTAGCAATCAGCCCCAGCATTTT	CASSSTGQASSSSNQPQHF
13	TRBV6-5	TRBJ2-3	-	few	TGTGCCAGCAGTTCTAGGGGAACAGATACGCAGTATTTT	CASSSRGTDTQYF
12	TRBV29-1	TRBJ2-5	-	-	TGCAGCGCTGAGGGGGTGGGAGAGACCCAGTACTTC	CSAEGVGETQYF
17	TRBV5-4	TRBJ2-7	-	few	TGTGCCAGCAGCGACAAAGCCGGGACCTCAGGCGACTACGAGCAGTACTTC	CASSDKAGTSGDYEQYF
11	TRBV28	TRBJ1-5	-	-	TGTGCCAGCAGTTTAGGTGAGACCCAGCATTTT	CASSLGETQHF
16	TRBV25-1	TRBJ2-2	TRBD1	-	TGTGCCAGCAGTGAATATAGGACAGGGGTCACCGGGGAGCTGTTTTTT	CASSEYRTGVTGELFF
14	TRBV2	TRBJ2-1	-	-	TGTGCCAGCAGTGAGTTTCGTATCGGGACTCCGCAGTTCTTC	CASSEFRIGTPQFF
15	TRBV7-2	TRBJ2-1	TRBD2	few	TGTGCCAGCAGCTTTAGCGGGTACTCCTACAATGAGCAGTTCTTC	CASSFSGYSYNEQFF
15	TRBV2	TRBJ2-1	TRBD2	-	TGTGCCAGCAGTGAAACTAGCGGGAGTATGAGTGAGCAGTTCTTC	CASSETSGSMSEQFF
14	TRBV2	TRBJ2-1	-	-	TGTGCCAGCAAGGCGGCGGGCCTCAGTATTGAGCAGTTCTTC	CASKAAGLSIEQFF
16	TRBV18	TRBJ2-3	-	-	TGTGCCAGCTCACCACGCAGGGGCCCCTTCACAGATACGCAGTATTTT	CASSPRRGPFTDTQYF
16	TRBV28	TRBJ2-3	TRBD2	-	TGTGCCAGCAACCTCCCCGGGACTAGTAGGCCAGATACGCAGTATTTT	CASNLPGTSRPDTQYF
16	TRBV5-4	TRBJ2-5	-	-	TGTGCCAGCAGCTTTCGAGTCGGGACCGAGAAAGTGACCCAGTACTTC	CASSFRVGTEKVTQYF
15	TRBV7-2	TRBJ1-5	-	few	TGTGCCAGCAGCTTAGGACAGGCGGGGGGACAGCCCCAGCATTTT	CASSLGQAGGQPQHF
15	TRBV18	TRBJ2-2	-	few	TGTGCCAGCTCACCAAACAGGGGAGGCACCGGGGAGCTGTTTTTT	CASSPNRGGTGELFF
17	TRBV2	TRBJ2-1	TRBD2	-	TGTGCCAGCAGGGGGGGGACCGGGACTAGCTACTACAATGAGCAGTTCTTC	CASRGGTGTSYYNEQFF
12	TRBV28	TRBJ2-7	-	-	TGTGCCAGCAGCTCCAGCTCCTACGAGCAGTACTTC	CASSSSSYEQYF
16	TRBV28	TRBJ2-2	-	-	TGTGCCAGCACCCCCTCCTTCGGGGGGCAGACCGGGGAGCTGTTTTTT	CASTPSFGGQTGELFF
18	TRBV5-1	TRBJ2-3	TRBD2	-	TGCGCCAGCAGACGAGGGACTAGCGGGAGGGCCGATACAGATACGCAGTATTTT	CASRRGTSGRADTDTQYF
18	TRBV4-3	TRBJ2-1	-	-	TGCGCCAGCAGCCAAGATACTAGAACGGCAGCGAGCTACAATGAGCAGTTCTTC	CASSQDTRTAASYNEQFF
14	TRBV5-6	TRBJ1-2	-	few	TGTGCCAGCAGCATACAGACAGTTCTCTATGGCTACACCTTC	CASSIQTVLYGYTF
12	TRBV6-5	TRBJ1-3	-	-	TGTGCCAGCAGTTCGCAGCCCGGGACGGTGTATTTT	CASSSQPGTVYF
13	TRBV28	TRBJ1-5	-	few	TGTGCCAGCAGTTTGAGGGGACGGCAGCCCCAGCATTTT	CASSLRGRQPQHF
14	TRBV18	TRBJ2-7	-	few	TGTGCCAGCTCACCATACGAACAGGGATACGAGCAGTACTTC	CASSPYEQGYEQYF
15	TRBV5-1	TRBJ2-7	-	-	TGCGCCAGCAGGTCCCCCGGGGCTGCGTCGAGCGAGCAGTACTTC	CASRSPGAASSEQYF
14	TRBV7-3	TRBJ2-1	TRBD2	-	TGTGCCAGCAGCTTAAGACTAGCGTCAAATGAGCAGTTCTTC	CASSLRLASNEQFF
16	TRBV5-1	TRBJ1-2	-	-	TGCGCCAGCAGCAATCGCGACGGGGCTCCAGTACAAAGGTACACCTTC	CASSNRDGAPVQRYTF
13	TRBV5-3	TRBJ1-5	-	-	TGTGCAACCTCCCAGTGTAAGAATCAGCCCCAGCATTTT	CATSQCKNQPQHF
13	TRBV6-5	TRBJ2-5	-	-	TGTGCCAGCAGCCCTCCACGGGAGGAGACCCAGTACTTC	CASSPPREETQYF
17	TRBV5-5	TRBJ2-4	-	-	TGTGCCAGCACAAAGGGGCCAAACGGGGTAGCCAAAAACATTCAGTACTTC	CASTKGPNGVAKNIQYF
13	TRBV9	TRBJ2-5	-	-	TGTGCCAGCAGCGTCCATGAGGGAGAGACCCAGTACTTC	CASSVHEGETQYF
12	TRBV28	TRBJ2-7	-	few	TGTGCCAGCAGTTTGGCCTCTTACGAGCAGTACTTC	CASSLASYEQYF
13	TRBV29-1	TRBJ2-5	-	-	TGCAGCGTCGTCCGGCAGGGCCAAGAGACCCAGTACTTC	CSVVRQGQETQYF
14	TRBV29-1	TRBJ1-4	TRBD1	-	TGCAGCGTTGTTACCGGGACAGGGCTTGAAAAACTGTTTTTT	CSVVTGTGLEKLFF
16	TRBV25-1	TRBJ1-4	-	-	TGTGCCAGCAGTGAACAGGGAGGACCAACTAATGAAAAACTGTTTTTT	CASSEQGGPTNEKLFF
13	TRBV27	TRBJ2-7	TRBD1	-	TGTGCCAGCAGTCCATACAGGGGGCGTGAGCAGTACTTC	CASSPYRGREQYF
13	TRBV25-1	TRBJ2-1	-	few	TGTGCCAGCAGTGAACCCACTAGCTTCATGCAGTTCTTC	CASSEPTSFMQFF